This T cell receptor beta chain was recovered during a study of blood T cell repertoires in COVID-19. Across the study: Both acute and convalescent COVID-19 samples were obtained from the United States, Italy and Spain. PBMCs, B-cell-depleted T cells, or T cells were the source of the cDNA or gDNA that made up the material.

Germline V CDR1 and CDR2: MNHEY, SMNVEV (reference sequence). CDR3 length: 14 amino acids. V was pared by 1 base and J by 2 bases, with 7 bases between. This clone was seen only once. The authors' processing: Reference gene primer amplification gave estimated nucleated cell counts. Sequenced by immunoSEQ multiplex PCR; TCRdb stores in-frame clones only, minus some. The V and J calls and clone size were taken over from that table, and D and trimming were inferred from the DNA. The sample records 52,000 or so clones, around 86% being singletons. This TCR was sampled from a human donor in a cohort sampled during active COVID-19. The chain uses TRBV27 and TRBJ2-3, with D uncertain. The sequenced material came from peripheral blood. The CDR3 spells CASSLWQNTDTQYF. The CDR3 DNA is TGTGCCAGCAGTTTATGGCAGAACACAGATACGCAGTATTTT.